This is a list of T cell receptor beta chains from one sample in a study of T cells in Graves' hyperthyroidism and ophthalmopathy. TCRdb independently ran MiXCR on the multiplex PCR reads; one entry per CDR3 protein. The data hold around 440,000 distinct CDR3 sequences, with less than 20% observed a single time. Material for sequencing was blood. These receptors came from a woman aged 18-35 years with Graves' hyperthyroidism. Both conserved end residues are part of each CDR3. The order of the fields is clone size, CDR3 length, D gene, V gene, J gene, CDR3 protein, CDR3 DNA. A D gene is named only where the DNA matches it firmly. Expanded clones get a size class; other rows say once, few or many, or leave the size out.

abundance: -
len: 13
d_gene: -
v_gene: TRBV7-8
j_gene: TRBJ1-2
CDR3aa: CASSPAGWVGYTF
CDR3nt: TGTGCCAGCAGCCCAGCCGGGTGGGTTGGCTACACCTTC

abundance: many
len: 13
d_gene: -
v_gene: TRBV3-1
j_gene: TRBJ2-7
CDR3aa: CASSQGGAYEQYF
CDR3nt: TGTGCCAGCAGCCAAGGCGGGGCCTACGAGCAGTACTTC

abundance: many
len: 13
d_gene: -
v_gene: TRBV28
j_gene: TRBJ1-2
CDR3aa: CASSSGYNYGYTF
CDR3nt: TGTGCCAGCAGTTCAGGATACAACTATGGCTACACCTTC

abundance: few
len: 14
d_gene: -
v_gene: TRBV29-1
j_gene: TRBJ2-5
CDR3aa: CSVDILQGKETQYF
CDR3nt: TGCAGCGTGGATATACTACAGGGAAAGGAGACCCAGTACTTC

abundance: many
len: 15
d_gene: TRBD1
v_gene: TRBV7-9
j_gene: TRBJ2-2
CDR3aa: CASDAGGRYTGELFF
CDR3nt: TGTGCCAGCGACGCAGGGGGCAGGTACACCGGGGAGCTGTTTTTT

abundance: many
len: 13
d_gene: -
v_gene: TRBV2
j_gene: TRBJ1-2
CDR3aa: CASRDPVAYGYTF
CDR3nt: TGTGCCAGCAGAGACCCGGTGGCCTATGGCTACACCTTC

abundance: many
len: 16
d_gene: -
v_gene: TRBV2
j_gene: TRBJ1-5
CDR3aa: CASSDGRGRENQPQHF
CDR3nt: TGTGCCAGCAGTGATGGCAGGGGAAGAGAAAATCAGCCCCAGCATTTT

abundance: many
len: 18
d_gene: -
v_gene: TRBV6-1
j_gene: TRBJ2-7
CDR3aa: CASSVHRMGTGSRYEQYF
CDR3nt: TGTGCCAGCAGTGTACACCGGATGGGGACCGGTAGTCGATACGAGCAGTACTTC

abundance: many
len: 13
d_gene: -
v_gene: TRBV6-5
j_gene: TRBJ1-5
CDR3aa: CASSYPASGRQHF
CDR3nt: TGTGCCAGCAGTTACCCCGCCTCGGGACGGCAGCATTTT

abundance: many
len: 13
d_gene: -
v_gene: TRBV12-3/TRBV12-4
j_gene: TRBJ1-1
CDR3aa: CASSSQGFTEAFF
CDR3nt: TGTGCCAGCAGTTCTCAGGGGTTTACTGAAGCTTTCTTT

abundance: many
len: 15
d_gene: TRBD1
v_gene: TRBV6-1
j_gene: TRBJ1-2
CDR3aa: CASSEGTGVYYGYTF
CDR3nt: TGTGCCAGCAGTGAAGGAACAGGGGTCTACTATGGCTACACCTTC

abundance: -
len: 17
d_gene: TRBD2
v_gene: TRBV10-3
j_gene: TRBJ2-1
CDR3aa: CAIRSGGAHSSYNEQFF
CDR3nt: TGTGCCATCAGAAGCGGGGGTGCACATAGCTCCTACAATGAGCAGTTCTTC

abundance: many
len: 16
d_gene: -
v_gene: TRBV27
j_gene: TRBJ2-1
CDR3aa: CASSPRLLGPRVEQFF
CDR3nt: TGTGCCAGCAGTCCTAGGCTCCTAGGGCCTCGGGTTGAGCAGTTCTTC

abundance: -
len: 13
d_gene: TRBD1
v_gene: TRBV7-9
j_gene: TRBJ1-2
CDR3aa: CATRGQETYGYTF
CDR3nt: TGTGCCACGAGAGGACAGGAAACATATGGCTACACCTTC

abundance: few
len: 16
d_gene: -
v_gene: TRBV13
j_gene: TRBJ1-3
CDR3aa: CASSLTALHSGNTIYF
CDR3nt: TGTGCCAGCAGCTTAACCGCTTTACACTCTGGAAACACCATATATTTT

abundance: many
len: 14
d_gene: -
v_gene: TRBV18
j_gene: TRBJ1-2
CDR3aa: CASSPARFRNGYTF
CDR3nt: TGTGCCAGCTCACCCGCCCGCTTTAGGAATGGCTACACCTTC

abundance: many
len: 15
d_gene: TRBD1
v_gene: TRBV2
j_gene: TRBJ2-7
CDR3aa: CASSRQGQGRNEQYF
CDR3nt: TGTGCCAGCAGTCGGCAGGGACAGGGAAGAAACGAGCAGTACTTC

abundance: many
len: 16
d_gene: TRBD2
v_gene: TRBV20-1
j_gene: TRBJ2-3
CDR3aa: CSARGLAGPTGDTQYF
CDR3nt: TGCAGTGCTAGAGGGCTAGCGGGACCTACCGGAGATACGCAGTATTTT

abundance: many
len: 14
d_gene: -
v_gene: TRBV5-8
j_gene: TRBJ1-2
CDR3aa: CASSSGGFDYGYTF
CDR3nt: TGTGCCAGCAGCTCGGGGGGCTTCGACTATGGCTACACCTTC

abundance: many
len: 14
d_gene: TRBD1
v_gene: TRBV10-3
j_gene: TRBJ2-1
CDR3aa: CAITQGAFGNEQFF
CDR3nt: TGTGCCATCACACAGGGGGCTTTCGGCAATGAGCAGTTCTTC

abundance: many
len: 13
d_gene: -
v_gene: TRBV3-1
j_gene: TRBJ1-3
CDR3aa: CASSPFSGNTIYF
CDR3nt: TGTGCCAGCTCTCCTTTCTCTGGAAACACCATATATTTT

abundance: many
len: 15
d_gene: TRBD1
v_gene: TRBV6-1
j_gene: TRBJ1-5
CDR3aa: CASSAGTGTHPPQHF
CDR3nt: TGTGCCAGCAGCGCCGGGACAGGGACACATCCGCCCCAGCATTTT

abundance: many
len: 16
d_gene: -
v_gene: TRBV13
j_gene: TRBJ1-5
CDR3aa: CASSSTGAGDNQPQHF
CDR3nt: TGTGCCAGCAGCTCTACGGGGGCGGGGGACAATCAGCCCCAGCATTTT

abundance: -
len: 14
d_gene: TRBD1
v_gene: TRBV4-2
j_gene: TRBJ2-2
CDR3aa: CASSGQGGNGELFF
CDR3nt: TGTGCCAGCAGCGGACAGGGGGGGAACGGGGAGCTGTTTTTT

abundance: many
len: 12
d_gene: TRBD1
v_gene: TRBV20-1
j_gene: TRBJ2-5
CDR3aa: CSARTGGETQYF
CDR3nt: TGCAGTGCCCGGACAGGGGGCGAGACCCAGTACTTC

abundance: -
len: 16
d_gene: TRBD2
v_gene: TRBV3-1
j_gene: TRBJ2-7
CDR3aa: CASSQVSSGNSYEQYF
CDR3nt: TGTGCCAGCAGCCAAGTGTCTAGCGGGAACTCCTACGAGCAGTACTTC

abundance: -
len: 17
d_gene: TRBD1
v_gene: TRBV19
j_gene: TRBJ2-5
CDR3aa: CASSITRLQGAGETQYF
CDR3nt: TGTGCCAGTAGTATAACCCGATTACAGGGGGCGGGAGAGACCCAGTACTTC

abundance: many
len: 17
d_gene: TRBD1
v_gene: TRBV30
j_gene: TRBJ2-7
CDR3aa: CAWSVGTGYRVSYEQYF
CDR3nt: TGTGCCTGGAGTGTCGGGACAGGGTATAGGGTCTCCTACGAGCAGTACTTC

abundance: few
len: 15
d_gene: TRBD1
v_gene: TRBV20-1
j_gene: TRBJ2-3
CDR3aa: CSARAVARGTDTQYF
CDR3nt: TGCAGTGCTAGAGCGGTTGCCAGGGGGACAGATACGCAGTATTTT

abundance: -
len: 12
d_gene: -
v_gene: TRBV5-4
j_gene: TRBJ2-1
CDR3aa: CASRPPIYEQFF
CDR3nt: TGTGCCAGCAGACCCCCCATTTATGAGCAGTTCTTC

abundance: many
len: 13
d_gene: -
v_gene: TRBV5-1
j_gene: TRBJ1-6
CDR3aa: CASSLDANSPLHF
CDR3nt: TGCGCCAGCAGCTTGGACGCAAATTCACCCCTCCACTTT

abundance: many
len: 15
d_gene: -
v_gene: TRBV6-2/TRBV6-3
j_gene: TRBJ1-2
CDR3aa: CASSYSGGADYGYTF
CDR3nt: TGTGCCAGCAGTTACTCTGGGGGCGCGGACTATGGCTACACCTTC

abundance: once
len: 17
d_gene: TRBD2
v_gene: TRBV6-5
j_gene: TRBJ2-2
CDR3aa: CASSYAGGGARTGELFF
CDR3nt: TGTGCCAGCAGTTACGCGGGGGGGGGGGCGCGCACCGGGGAGCTGTTTTTT

abundance: many
len: 14
d_gene: -
v_gene: TRBV20-1
j_gene: TRBJ2-5
CDR3aa: CSARGPDVTETQYF
CDR3nt: TGCAGTGCTAGAGGCCCAGACGTCACAGAGACCCAGTACTTC

abundance: -
len: 18
d_gene: TRBD1
v_gene: TRBV4-1
j_gene: TRBJ1-3
CDR3aa: CASSPPGTGRILGNTIYF
CDR3nt: TGCGCCAGCAGCCCGCCCGGGACAGGAAGAATCCTTGGAAACACCATATATTTT

abundance: -
len: 14
d_gene: -
v_gene: TRBV5-1
j_gene: TRBJ1-4
CDR3aa: CASPSQGHGEKLFF
CDR3nt: TGCGCCAGCCCCAGCCAGGGACACGGTGAAAAACTGTTTTTT

abundance: many
len: 15
d_gene: -
v_gene: TRBV27
j_gene: TRBJ1-1
CDR3aa: CASSFFGGSNTEAFF
CDR3nt: TGTGCCAGCAGTTTTTTCGGGGGGTCGAACACTGAAGCTTTCTTT

abundance: many
len: 13
d_gene: -
v_gene: TRBV12-3/TRBV12-4
j_gene: TRBJ2-1
CDR3aa: CASSLGPTHEQFF
CDR3nt: TGTGCCAGCAGTTTAGGGCCCACCCATGAGCAGTTCTTC

abundance: many
len: 13
d_gene: -
v_gene: TRBV6-2/TRBV6-3
j_gene: TRBJ2-7
CDR3aa: CASTLGTASEQYF
CDR3nt: TGTGCCAGCACCTTAGGAACAGCCAGCGAGCAGTACTTC

abundance: many
len: 16
d_gene: -
v_gene: TRBV2
j_gene: TRBJ2-3
CDR3aa: CASSERNSPPVDTQYF
CDR3nt: TGTGCCAGCAGTGAGAGAAATTCTCCGCCAGTAGATACGCAGTATTTT

abundance: -
len: 16
d_gene: TRBD1
v_gene: TRBV5-1
j_gene: TRBJ2-4
CDR3aa: CASSPGQGGSKNIQYF
CDR3nt: TGCGCCAGCAGCCCAGGACAGGGAGGTTCCAAAAACATTCAGTACTTC